The entry below describes one T cell receptor (beta chain). Its specificity is unknown. Blood collection times were about day -28 and days 30, 100, 180 posttransplant. Germline lookup yields CDR1 SGHKS and CDR2 YYEKEE (reference sequence). The V end was cut by 7 bases, the J end by 7 bases, with 12 bases between. The CDR3 runs 12 residues. Assay used: immunoSEQ multiplex PCR; TCRdb lists only in-frame clones, some missing. The table shows about 920 clones, with around 60% occurring only once. The record originates from a study of T cell clonotyping in hematopoietic cell transplantation. Findings and limits, study-wide: At the given depth, recipient repertoires were over 95% de novo clonotypes. Pathologically expanded recipient clonotypes increased progressively from day 30 to day 180 as diversity fell. Broader posttransplant TCR repertoire diversity was predicted by graft donor and pretransplant recipient Inverse Simpson Index values.

This sequence joins TRBV5-5 and TRBJ2-1; D might be TRBD2 (6 bases). The sequenced sample was peripheral blood mononuclear cells, obtained 30 days after allogeneic stem cell transplant. The receptor was derived from a male patient between 60 and 69 years old who had an allogeneic stem cell transplant, so the T cells may come from the graft donor. Some clones in this sample may be carry-over from other donors' samples. The CDR3: CASRSGRNEQFF. The CDR3 region has the DNA TGTGCCAGCCGATCTGGGAGGAATGAGCAGTTCTTC.